The clone carrying this TCR beta chain was counted ten times or more. Its antigen is undetermined. With a J-beta primer mix and a sample-barcoded 5' primer, a second PCR ran 7 to 11 cycles. All cDNA molecules were each tagged by a template-switch adaptor with 12 random nucleotides. TCRdb itself ran the 5' RACE reads through MiXCR, one entry per CDR3 protein. The sample records over 950,000 distinct CDR3 sequences, 35% to 45% being singletons. This CDR3 spans 16 amino acids. The germline gives CDR1 MDHEN, CDR2 SYDVKM. V was trimmed by 3 bases and J by 8 bases, leaving 22 bases between them. The data derive from a study of blood T cells in healthy people across ages. General study findings and limits: The study could not conclusively compare naive and antigen-experienced cells, given its unsorted PBMCs. Getting older went along with TCR beta diversity per million T cells dropping roughly linearly. Donor CMV status, an unknown factor, possibly confounded changes in expanded clonotypes.

This receptor was identified in a man aged 18-30 years in good health. Material for sequencing was blood. The rearrangement joins TRBV28 to TRBJ1-1; weak D call: TRBD1 (5 bases). Here the CDR3 DNA reads TGTGCCAGCAGTTTCCCTCCCCCCGGGCAGGGAGACGAAGCTTTCTTT. Amino acids: CASSFPPPGQGDEAFF.